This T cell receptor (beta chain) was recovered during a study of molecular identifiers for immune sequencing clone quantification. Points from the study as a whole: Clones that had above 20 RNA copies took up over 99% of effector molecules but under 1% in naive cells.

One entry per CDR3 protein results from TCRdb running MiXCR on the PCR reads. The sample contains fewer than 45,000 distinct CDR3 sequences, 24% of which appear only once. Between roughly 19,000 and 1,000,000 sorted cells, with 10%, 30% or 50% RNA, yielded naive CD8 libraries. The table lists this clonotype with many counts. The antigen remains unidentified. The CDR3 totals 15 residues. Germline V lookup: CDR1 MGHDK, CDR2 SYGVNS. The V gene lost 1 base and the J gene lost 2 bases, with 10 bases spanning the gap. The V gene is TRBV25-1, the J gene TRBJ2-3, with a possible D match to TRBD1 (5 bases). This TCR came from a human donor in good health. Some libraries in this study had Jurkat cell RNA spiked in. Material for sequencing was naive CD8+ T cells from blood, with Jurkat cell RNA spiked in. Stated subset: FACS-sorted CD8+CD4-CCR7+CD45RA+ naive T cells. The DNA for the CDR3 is TGTGCCAGCAGTGAATGGCAGGGCCCCACAGATACGCAGTATTTT. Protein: CASSEWQGPTDTQYF.